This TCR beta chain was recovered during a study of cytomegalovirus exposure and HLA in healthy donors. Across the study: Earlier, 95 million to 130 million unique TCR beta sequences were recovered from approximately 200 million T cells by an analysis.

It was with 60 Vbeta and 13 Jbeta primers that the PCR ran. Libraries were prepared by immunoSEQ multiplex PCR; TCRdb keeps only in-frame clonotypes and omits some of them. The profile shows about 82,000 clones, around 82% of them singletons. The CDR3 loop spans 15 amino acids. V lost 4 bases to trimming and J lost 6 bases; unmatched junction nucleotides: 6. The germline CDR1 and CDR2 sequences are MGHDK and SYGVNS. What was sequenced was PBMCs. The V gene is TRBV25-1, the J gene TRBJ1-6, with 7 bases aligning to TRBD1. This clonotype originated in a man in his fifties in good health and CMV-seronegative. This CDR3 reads CASSARDRLNSPLHF. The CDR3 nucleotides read TGTGCCAGCAGTGCGAGGGACAGACTTAATTCACCCCTCCACTTT.